This T cell receptor beta chain was retrieved from a study of cytomegalovirus exposure and HLA in healthy donors. Across the study: Out of 150 million to 200 million T cells, an earlier analysis found fewer than 140 million unique TCR beta sequences in total.

Study-level points and caveats: Later examination showed HLA-associated TCR beta chains had greater clonal expansion than equally common others.

With V trimmed by 7 bases and J by 2 bases, 2 bases remained unmatched. The CDR3 is made up of 11 amino acids. Germline assignment: CDR1 SQVTM and CDR2 ANQGSEA. The PCR used 60 Vbeta and 13 Jbeta primers. The data were produced by immunoSEQ multiplex PCR, yet TCRdb's version contains in-frame clones alone and is incomplete. The repertoire holds about 150,000 clones, with around 72% as singletons. Regarding this clone: Its antigen is not identified.

The clonotype originates from a man younger than 35 in good health and CMV-seronegative. V gene TRBV29-1 combines with J gene TRBJ2-7; 7 bases map to TRBD1. The sample consisted of PBMCs. CDR3 loop: CSGQGPYEQYF. In DNA, the CDR3 is TGCAGCGGACAGGGCCCCTACGAGCAGTACTTC.